This TCR beta chain stems from a study of cytomegalovirus exposure and HLA in healthy donors. Study at large: Per a later analysis, the approximately 600 first-cohort and over 90 validation repertoires shared one platform.

Study results and limitations: Cytomegalovirus association was assigned to about 150 TCR beta chains.

Concerning this clone itself: Antigen specificity is unknown.

Sequencing was performed with immunoSEQ multiplex PCR; in TCRdb, only in-frame clones are kept and a portion is missing. The sample includes hundreds of thousands of clones, more than 80% of them seen just once. V lost 5 bases and J 7 bases, leaving 16 bases between the germline ends. CDR3 size: 14 residues. The germline V gene encodes CDR1 SGHRS and CDR2 YFSETQ. The sample was PBMCs. The rearrangement links TRBV5-1 to TRBJ1-3, with D unresolved. The receptor comes from a woman under 30 in good health and CMV-seronegative. CDR3 DNA sequence: TGCGCCAGCAGTCTGGGAGCCCGGGAGAACACCATATATTTT. Its translation is CASSLGARENTIYF.